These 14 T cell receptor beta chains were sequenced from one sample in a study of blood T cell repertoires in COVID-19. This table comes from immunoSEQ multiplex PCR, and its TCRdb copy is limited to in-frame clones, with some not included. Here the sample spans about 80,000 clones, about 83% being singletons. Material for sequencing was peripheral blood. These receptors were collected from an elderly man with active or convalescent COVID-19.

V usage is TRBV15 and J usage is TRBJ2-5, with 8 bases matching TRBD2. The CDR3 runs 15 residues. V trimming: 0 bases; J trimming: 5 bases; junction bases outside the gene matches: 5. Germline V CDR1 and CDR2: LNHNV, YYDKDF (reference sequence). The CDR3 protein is CATSRDSGIGETQYF. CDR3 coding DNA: TGTGCCACCAGCAGAGATAGCGGGATAGGCGAGACCCAGTACTTC.

In DNA, the CDR3 is TGCGCCAGCAGTCTAGGCGGCCTCTACGAGCAGTACTTC. Its protein is CASSLGGLYEQYF. The J gene is TRBJ2-7, the V gene TRBV10-2, with D uncertain. The germline V gene encodes CDR1 WSHSY and CDR2 SAAADI. The CDR3 loop spans 13 amino acids. V was clipped by 5 bases and J by 3 bases, with 11 bases between them.

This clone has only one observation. For the CDR3, the DNA is TGTGCCATCAGTGAGGGACAGTTCCAAGAGACCCAGTACTTC. This translates into CAISEGQFQETQYF. The rearrangement links TRBV10-3 to TRBJ2-5; possible D gene TRBD1, 6 bases. CDR3 size: 14 residues. V was clipped by 2 bases and J by 1 base, with 8 bases between them. Germline V lookup: CDR1 ENHRY, CDR2 SYGVKD.

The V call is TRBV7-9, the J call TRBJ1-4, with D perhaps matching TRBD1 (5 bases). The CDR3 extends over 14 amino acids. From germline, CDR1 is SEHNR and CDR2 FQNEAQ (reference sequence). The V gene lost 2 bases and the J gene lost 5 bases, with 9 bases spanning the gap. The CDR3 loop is CASSLLGGNEKLFF. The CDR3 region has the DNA TGTGCCAGCAGCTTACTTGGGGGGAATGAAAAACTGTTTTTT.

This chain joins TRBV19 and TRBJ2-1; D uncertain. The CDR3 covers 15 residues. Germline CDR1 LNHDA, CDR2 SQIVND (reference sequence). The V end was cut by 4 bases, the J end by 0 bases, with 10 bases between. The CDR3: CASSTIPSSYNEQFF. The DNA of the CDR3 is TGTGCCAGTAGTACGATCCCGAGCTCCTACAATGAGCAGTTCTTC.

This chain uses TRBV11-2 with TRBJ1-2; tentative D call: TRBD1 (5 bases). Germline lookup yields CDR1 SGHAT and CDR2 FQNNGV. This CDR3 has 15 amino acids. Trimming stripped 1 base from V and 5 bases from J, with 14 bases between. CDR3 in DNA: TGTGCCAGCAGCTTAGGGCTCCTTAGGGGTTATGGCTACACCTTC. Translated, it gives CASSLGLLRGYGYTF.

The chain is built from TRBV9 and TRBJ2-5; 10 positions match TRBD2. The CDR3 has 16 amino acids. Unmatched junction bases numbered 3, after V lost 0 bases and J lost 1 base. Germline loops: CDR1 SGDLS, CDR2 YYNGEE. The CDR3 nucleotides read TGTGCCAGCAGCGTAGGGACTAGCGGTCTCCAAGAGACCCAGTACTTC. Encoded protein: CASSVGTSGLQETQYF.

DNA for the CDR3: TGTGCCACCAGCAAAAACAGGGGGACTAGCAATCAGCCCCAGCATTTT. It yields the protein CATSKNRGTSNQPQHF. V usage is TRBV15 and J usage is TRBJ1-5; 8 nucleotides line up with TRBD1. CDR1 and CDR2 from the germline V gene are LNHNV and YYDKDF (reference sequence). The CDR3 is 16 residues long. The ends lost 4 bases at V and 0 bases at J; junction bases unmatched: 5.

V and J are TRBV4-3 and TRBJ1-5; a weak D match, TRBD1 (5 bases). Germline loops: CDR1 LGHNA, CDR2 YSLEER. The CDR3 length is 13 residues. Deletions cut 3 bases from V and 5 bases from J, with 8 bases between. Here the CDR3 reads CASSQLQDQPQHF. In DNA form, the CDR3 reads TGCGCCAGCAGCCAGCTACAGGATCAGCCCCAGCATTTT.

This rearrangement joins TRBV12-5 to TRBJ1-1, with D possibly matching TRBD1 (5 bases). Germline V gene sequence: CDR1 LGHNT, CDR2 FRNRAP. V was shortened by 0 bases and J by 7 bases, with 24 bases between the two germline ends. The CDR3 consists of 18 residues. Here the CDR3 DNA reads TGTGCTAGTGGTTTGGTGCGACAGCTAGATTCCCGAACAGGTGAAGCTTTCTTT. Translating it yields CASGLVRQLDSRTGEAFF.

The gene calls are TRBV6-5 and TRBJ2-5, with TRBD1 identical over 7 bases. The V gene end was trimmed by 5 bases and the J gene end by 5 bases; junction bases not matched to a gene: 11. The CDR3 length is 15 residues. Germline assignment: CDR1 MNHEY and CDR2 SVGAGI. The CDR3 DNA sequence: TGTGCCAGCAGTCCGGGACAGCCGAGGGGGGAGACCCAGTACTTC. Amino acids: CASSPGQPRGETQYF.

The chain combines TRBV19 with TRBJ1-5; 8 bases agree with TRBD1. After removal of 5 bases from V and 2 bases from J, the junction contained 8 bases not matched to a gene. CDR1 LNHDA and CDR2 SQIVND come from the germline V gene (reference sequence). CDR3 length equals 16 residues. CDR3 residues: CASSPEQGVGNQPQHF. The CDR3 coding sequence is TGTGCCAGTAGTCCTGAACAGGGGGTGGGCAATCAGCCCCAGCATTTT.

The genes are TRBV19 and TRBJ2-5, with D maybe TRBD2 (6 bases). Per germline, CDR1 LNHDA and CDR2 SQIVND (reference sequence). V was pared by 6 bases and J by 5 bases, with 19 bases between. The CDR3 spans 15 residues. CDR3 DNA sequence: TGTGCCAGTAGGGTTGTCGCGGGATGGCGGGAGACCCAGTACTTC. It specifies CASRVVAGWRETQYF.

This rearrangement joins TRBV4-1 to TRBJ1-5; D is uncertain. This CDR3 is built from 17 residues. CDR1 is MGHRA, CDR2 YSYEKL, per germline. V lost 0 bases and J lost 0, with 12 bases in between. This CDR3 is CASSQEYTDYSNQPQHF. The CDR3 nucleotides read TGCGCCAGCAGCCAAGAATACACAGACTATAGCAATCAGCCCCAGCATTTT.